This TCR beta chain was captured in a study of blood T cells in healthy people across ages. With a J-beta primer mix and a sample-barcoded 5' primer, a second PCR ran about 7 to 11 cycles. The template-switch adaptor, which had 12 random nucleotides, put a tag on each cDNA molecule. TCRdb re-called the 5' RACE reads through MiXCR, storing one row per CDR3 protein. The sample contains fewer than 1,200,000 distinct CDR3 sequences, around 25% of which appear only once. V lost 5 bases, J lost 8 bases, and 12 bases lay in between. The CDR3 runs 12 residues. Separately, the same data were catalogued under a study of T cells of mothers and their children. That work states: Related and unrelated pairs show similar shaping of TCR recombination output by thymic selection.

J is TRBJ1-2 and V is TRBV12-3 or TRBV12-4; D unresolved. Sample: blood. This TCR was recovered from a girl aged 2-15 years in good health. For the CDR3, the DNA is TGTGCCAGCAGTACGGACGCGGGGGGCTACACCTTC. It is translated as CASSTDAGGYTF.